A selection of T cell receptor beta chains follows, all from one sample in a study of blood T cell repertoires in COVID-19. Assay: immunoSEQ multiplex PCR; the TCRdb copy retains only in-frame clones and omits some. The sample holds approximately 200,000 clones, 65% to 90% seen once. The sequenced material came from PBMCs or T cells enriched from blood (not recorded which). Every receptor here comes from a man in his forties who had recovered from COVID-19. The CDR3 runs from the conserved cysteine through the conserved F or W. D genes are given only for firm matches. Not all rows give a size; the values are once, few, many and, for expanded clones, a class.

D	size	V	J	DNA	CDR3
NA	NA	TRBV10-3	TRBJ2-3	TGTGCCATCAGTGAGTCAAGGGGAACAGATACGCAGTATTTT	CAISESRGTDTQYF
TRBD1	NA	TRBV4-3	TRBJ1-2	TGCGCCAGCAGCCACGGACAGGGGAACTATGGCTACACCTTC	CASSHGQGNYGYTF
TRBD2	once	TRBV18	TRBJ2-3	TGTGCCAGCTCACCAAGATTGCGGGAGCCAGATACGCAGTATTTT	CASSPRLREPDTQYF
NA	NA	TRBV5-1	TRBJ1-4	TGCGCCAGCAGCCTTGGACTGACTGCAACTAATGAAAAACTGTTTTTT	CASSLGLTATNEKLFF
TRBD1	NA	TRBV5-1	TRBJ1-5	TGCGCCAGCAGCCCGGGACAGATAAATCAGCCCCAGCATTTT	CASSPGQINQPQHF
TRBD1	NA	TRBV29-1	TRBJ2-7	TGCAGCGTTCTCCTCCGGGACAGGGGATACGAGCAGTACTTC	CSVLLRDRGYEQYF
TRBD2	NA	TRBV9	TRBJ2-5	TGTGCCAGCAGCGTAGTGCCTGGGAGGGGAGAGACCCAGTACTTC	CASSVVPGRGETQYF
TRBD2	NA	TRBV11-1	TRBJ2-7	TGTGCCAGCAGCCCATTAGGTGCGGGAGGTGTTGTGGAGCAGTACTTC	CASSPLGAGGVVEQYF
TRBD1	NA	TRBV7-2	TRBJ2-2	TGTGCCAGCAGCCTACAGGGGGCGGGGACCGGGGAGCTGTTTTTT	CASSLQGAGTGELFF
NA	NA	TRBV3-1/TRBV3-2	TRBJ2-2	TGTGCCAGCAGCCAAGTGGGGCACGGGGAGCTGTTTTTT	CASSQVGHGELFF
NA	once	TRBV10-1	TRBJ1-1	TGCGCCAGCAGTGATGGAGGGAGGGGAGAAGACACTGAAGCTTTCTTT	CASSDGGRGEDTEAFF
TRBD1	few	TRBV5-6	TRBJ1-2	TGTGCCAGCAGCTTACTCTCGGGACAGGGTTATGGCTACACCTTC	CASSLLSGQGYGYTF
NA	NA	TRBV28	TRBJ1-1	TGTGCCAGCTCCACAGGGTTGAACACTGAAGCTTTCTTT	CASSTGLNTEAFF
NA	NA	TRBV6-2/TRBV6-3	TRBJ1-1	TGTGCCAGCAGTTACCTGGTCCCGGGATTAGGGACTGAAGCTTTCTTT	CASSYLVPGLGTEAFF
TRBD1	NA	TRBV6-5	TRBJ2-7	TGTGCCAGCAGTTACTCTCCGGGACAGGACTACGAGCAGTACTTC	CASSYSPGQDYEQYF
NA	NA	TRBV4-3	TRBJ2-1	TGCGCCAGCAGCCAAGGATATGGGTTGCGGACTTCCTACAATGAGCAGTTCTTC	CASSQGYGLRTSYNEQFF
TRBD1	NA	TRBV30	TRBJ2-1	TGTGCCTGGAGTCTCACAGGGGGCCCTTACAATGAGCAGTTCTTC	CAWSLTGGPYNEQFF
NA	NA	TRBV5-1	TRBJ1-6	TGCGCCAGCAGCTTCCAGGTTCCACCCCTCCACTTT	CASSFQVPPLHF
NA	NA	TRBV6-2/TRBV6-3	TRBJ1-2	TGTGCCAGCAGTTCCCTGACGGAGAACTATGGCTACACCTTC	CASSSLTENYGYTF
NA	NA	TRBV5-6	TRBJ2-5	TGTGCCAGCAGCCCTATCGGGGAGACCCAGTACTTC	CASSPIGETQYF